These 22 T cell receptor beta chains came from one sample sequenced in a study of cytomegalovirus exposure and HLA in healthy donors. PCR used 60 Vbeta primers and 13 Jbeta primers. The protocol was immunoSEQ multiplex PCR, while the TCRdb copy is restricted to in-frame clones and leaves out a portion. The table has 85,000 to 100,000 clones, 79% seen once. Input material: PBMCs. These receptor sequences come from a male donor in good health and CMV-seropositive.

The rearrangement uses TRBV10-3 and TRBJ1-6, with unresolved D. Germline CDR1 and CDR2: ENHRY and SYGVKD. The CDR3 totals 12 residues. Trimming removed 4 bases at V and 7 bases at J, with 5 bases between. The CDR3 bases are TGTGCCATCAGTGTGCGGAATTCACCCCTCCACTTT. Its translation is CAISVRNSPLHF.

The V call is TRBV7-2, the J call TRBJ1-1; TRBD1 is a possible D gene (6 bases). The CDR3 is 12 amino acids. With 1 base removed from V and 11 bases from J, the gap between germline ends came to 11 bases. The germline V gene encodes CDR1 SGHTA and CDR2 FQGNSA. The CDR3 is CASSLVDRMAFF. DNA of the CDR3: TGTGCCAGCAGCTTAGTGGACAGAATGGCTTTCTTT.

The V gene is TRBV5-1, the J gene TRBJ2-1; 16 positions match TRBD2. CDR3 length: 15 residues. Germline CDR1 is SGHRS and CDR2 is YFSETQ. The trim removed 4 bases at V and 7 bases at J, leaving 2 bases unmatched. In DNA form, the CDR3 reads TGCGCCAGCAGCGCGGGACTAGCGGGGGGGAATGAGCAGTTCTTC. It codes for CASSAGLAGGNEQFF. The variable domain in full, completed from reference TRBV5-1 and TRBJ2-1, reads KAGVTQTPRYLIKTRGQQVTLSCSPISGHRSVSWYQQTPGQGLQFLFEYFSETQRNKGNFPGRFSGRQFSNSRSEMNVSTLELGDSALYLCASSAGLAGGNEQFFGPGTRLTVL.

This chain joins TRBV27 and TRBJ1-1, with TRBD1 as a possible D gene (6 bases). From germline, CDR1 is MNHEY and CDR2 SMNVEV (reference sequence). Trimming took off 4 bases at V and 2 bases at J, with 14 bases between the two ends. CDR3 length: 15 amino acids. Here the CDR3 DNA reads TGTGCCAGCAGTTATGGGGGGGCCCGTAACACTGAAGCTTTCTTT. Amino acids: CASSYGGARNTEAFF.

This chain links TRBV5-1 with TRBJ1-2; tentative D call: TRBD1 (6 bases). The V end lost 1 base, the J end lost 1 base, and 8 bases lay between the germline ends. The CDR3 is 14 residues long. Looked up from germline, CDR1 is SGHRS and CDR2 is YFSETQ. In DNA, the CDR3 is TGCGCCAGCAGCTTGACAGGGATTAACTATGGCTACACCTTC. Protein product: CASSLTGINYGYTF. Using reference TRBV5-1 and TRBJ1-2 for the parts outside the CDR3, the full variable domain is KAGVTQTPRYLIKTRGQQVTLSCSPISGHRSVSWYQQTPGQGLQFLFEYFSETQRNKGNFPGRFSGRQFSNSRSEMNVSTLELGDSALYLCASSLTGINYGYTFGSGTRLTVV.

The V gene is TRBV15, the J gene TRBJ1-1; TRBD1 aligns across 9 bases. After removal of 4 bases from V and 14 bases from J, the junction contained 17 bases not matched to a gene. The CDR3 is 15 amino acids. The germline CDR1 and CDR2 sequences are LNHNV and YYDKDF (reference sequence). CDR3 sequence: CATSTPMGQGHNRFF. CDR3 nucleotides: TGTGCCACCAGCACCCCCATGGGACAGGGCCACAATCGCTTCTTT.

This chain connects TRBV13 to TRBJ1-3; the match to TRBD1 covers 8 bases. From germline, CDR1 is PRHDT and CDR2 FYEKMQ (reference sequence). The V gene end was trimmed by 0 bases and the J gene end by 3 bases; junction bases not matched to a gene: 4. There are 16 residues in the CDR3. As DNA, the CDR3 is TGTGCCAGCAGCTTAGGACAGGGGGGCGATGGAAACACCATATATTTT. It encodes CASSLGQGGDGNTIYF.

This chain joins TRBV6-5 and TRBJ1-1, with D possibly TRBD1 on 5 matching bases. The CDR3 spans 12 residues. V was cut by 7 bases and J by 0 bases, with 6 bases left in between. Germline V gene sequence: CDR1 MNHEY, CDR2 SVGAGI. The CDR3 sequence: CASMTVNTEAFF. The CDR3 coding sequence is TGTGCCAGCATGACAGTGAACACTGAAGCTTTCTTT.

This rearrangement joins TRBV6-5 to TRBJ1-2, with D tentatively TRBD1 (5 bases). Trimming took 8 bases from V and 3 from J, leaving 13 bases between them. CDR3 length: 13 residues. Per the germline V gene, CDR1 is MNHEY and CDR2 is SVGAGI. In nucleotides, the CDR3 is TGTGCCAGCGGGGCAGCCCCTTACTATGGCTACACCTTC. Translated, it gives CASGAAPYYGYTF.

The chain couples TRBV6-5 to TRBJ2-7, with D possibly being TRBD2 (7 bases). The CDR3 has 15 amino acids. V lost 6 bases, J lost 2 bases, and 17 bases lay in between. The germline V gene encodes CDR1 MNHEY and CDR2 SVGAGI. The CDR3 bases are TGTGCCAGCAGCCCCTTTACCGGGGGGCCCTACGAGCAGTACTTC. Protein sequence: CASSPFTGGPYEQYF.

In this sample, this clone turned up a few times. CDR3 nucleotide sequence: TGTGCCTGGTACAGGGACGACACTGAAGCTTTCTTT. Amino acids: CAWYRDDTEAFF. V is TRBV30 and J is TRBJ1-1; possibly TRBD1 for D (6 bases). The CDR3 covers 12 residues. Looked up from germline, CDR1 is GTSNPN and CDR2 is SVGIG (reference sequence). The V gene lost 5 bases and the J gene lost 3 bases, with 10 bases spanning the gap. Looking up the rest from reference TRBV30 and TRBJ1-1 gives the full variable domain: SQTIHQWPATLVQPVGSPLSLECTVEGTSNPNLYWYRQAAGRGLQLLFYSVGIGQISSEVPQNLSASRPQDRQFILSSKKLLLSDSGFYLCAWYRDDTEAFFGQGTRLTVV.

The chain uses TRBV6-5 and TRBJ2-5; D gene uncertain. The CDR3 length is 14 residues. Germline V lookup: CDR1 MNHEY, CDR2 SVGAGI. Trimming pared 0 bases from V and 7 bases from J, leaving 12 bases between. The CDR3 sequence: CASSYSEQLGTQYF. The CDR3, as DNA: TGTGCCAGCAGTTACTCGGAACAGCTCGGGACCCAGTACTTC.

The chain joins TRBV4-1 to TRBJ2-7, with TRBD2 as a possible D gene (7 bases). V gave up 5 bases and J gave up 3 bases, with 17 bases separating them. This CDR3 comprises 15 residues. Germline CDR1 reads MGHRA; CDR2 reads YSYEKL. This chain's CDR3 is CASSYRGGGNYEQYF. CDR3 in DNA: TGCGCCAGCAGCTACCGCGGGGGCGGAAACTACGAGCAGTACTTC.

The chain carries TRBV30 and TRBJ2-1; 8 bases map to TRBD1. The CDR3 extends over 14 amino acids. Losses at the gene ends were 0 bases for V and 15 bases for J; bases not matched to a gene: 13. Germline-derived CDR1 and CDR2 are GTSNPN and SVGIG (reference sequence). CDR3 sequence: CAWSVPMDRETRFF. In DNA, the CDR3 is TGTGCCTGGAGTGTACCGATGGACAGGGAGACCCGGTTCTTC.

V gene TRBV5-8 combines with J gene TRBJ2-7; D remains ambiguous. Germline CDR1 reads SGHTS; CDR2 reads YDEGEE. This CDR3 contains 12 residues. V shed 0 bases and J shed 5 bases, with 6 bases lying between them. The CDR3 region is CASSLVRNEQYF. The CDR3, as DNA: TGTGCCAGCAGCTTGGTCAGGAACGAGCAGTACTTC.

The CDR3 loop reads CASSQGQGNTGELFF. In DNA form, the CDR3 reads TGTGCCAGCAGCCAAGGACAGGGGAACACCGGGGAGCTGTTTTTT. The chain employs TRBV14 and TRBJ2-2, with 7 bases identical to TRBD1. The CDR3 extends over 15 amino acids. J gave up 1 base and V 1 base, and 0 bases lay outside the gene matches. Germline CDR1 reads SGHDN; CDR2 reads FVKESK.

The chain links TRBV4-3 to TRBJ1-1; 9 nucleotides agree with TRBD1. This CDR3 is built from 15 residues. V lost 3 bases, J lost 4 bases, and 6 bases stayed unmatched. Germline lookup yields CDR1 LGHNA and CDR2 YSLEER. The CDR3, as DNA: TGCGCCAGCAGCCAGTACAGGGGGCAGGGCACTGAAGCTTTCTTT. Translation gives CASSQYRGQGTEAFF.

J is TRBJ2-7 and V is TRBV20-1; D unresolved. Germline V gene lookup returns CDR1 DFQATT and CDR2 SNEGSKA (reference sequence). Trimming took 6 bases from V and 3 from J, leaving 9 bases between them. The CDR3 totals 11 residues. The CDR3 sequence: CSARPNYEQYF. DNA of the CDR3: TGCAGTGCCAGGCCCAACTACGAGCAGTACTTC.

V and J are TRBV5-1 and TRBJ2-7; 11 positions agree with TRBD1. The CDR3 has 15 amino acids. From germline, CDR1 is SGHRS and CDR2 YFSETQ. Trimming removed 0 bases from V and 5 bases from J; junction bases left unmatched: 4. The DNA for the CDR3 is TGCGCCAGCAGCTTGGGTGGACAGGGGGCTGACGAGCAGTACTTC. This translates into CASSLGGQGADEQYF.

The count of this clone is one. The chain recombines TRBV7-2 with TRBJ2-7; 8 nucleotides align to TRBD1. This CDR3 comprises 14 residues. With 5 bases clipped from V and 0 bases from J, the junction kept 3 bases outside the gene matches. Germline V gives CDR1 SGHTA, CDR2 FQGNSA. The CDR3, as DNA: TGTGCCAGCAGCACGACAGGGGTCTCCTACGAGCAGTACTTC. Encoded protein: CASSTTGVSYEQYF. Full variable domain (missing parts from reference TRBV7-2 and TRBJ2-7): GAGVSQSPSNKVTEKGKDVELRCDPISGHTALYWYRQSLGQGLEFLIYFQGNSAPDKSGLPSDRFSAERTGGSVSTLTIQRTQQEDSAVYLCASSTTGVSYEQYFGPGTRLTVT.

The chain links TRBV5-1 to TRBJ2-3, with 8 bases identical to TRBD2. Trimming cost V 4 bases and J 2 bases; bases outside gene matches: 6. This CDR3 comprises 15 residues. CDR1 is SGHRS, CDR2 YFSETQ, per germline. CDR3 DNA sequence: TGCGCCAGCAGCCCGGGGCGGGGGGCCACAGATACGCAGTATTTT. Residues: CASSPGRGATDTQYF.

CDR3 DNA: TGCGCCAGCAGCCAAGATGACAGGGGGCGGACGGATACGCAGTATTTT. Translation gives CASSQDDRGRTDTQYF. This rearrangement joins TRBV4-1 to TRBJ2-3; 10 bases align to TRBD1. The J segment lost 6 bases and the V segment lost 0 bases, leaving 6 bases of the junction unmatched. Germline CDR1 reads MGHRA; CDR2 reads YSYEKL. There are 16 residues in the CDR3.